The clone carrying this TCR beta chain was found a few times. What it binds is not known. Germline-derived CDR1 and CDR2 are MNHEY and SMNVEV (reference sequence). The CDR3 sequence is 15 residues long. V was clipped by 9 bases and J by 4 bases; unmatched bases: 10. Produced via immunoSEQ multiplex PCR; TCRdb's table is partial and in-frame only. The sample records approximately 250,000 clones, 50% to 80% being singletons. These data belong to a study of shared clonotypes between healthy human individuals. Findings and limits, study-wide: Clonotype sharing across donors was expected to vary with sequencing depth. Clonotypes not shared had lower generation probabilities than those common to all four donors. Generally, naive subsets (rather than memory subsets) showed larger estimated richness.

Caucasian adults living in Nashville, Tennessee, provided all samples. The clonotype originates from a young man in good health. The chain employs TRBV27 and TRBJ2-2; 8 bases agree with TRBD1. Sequenced sample: memory CD4+ T cells sorted from blood. Subset noted: CD45RA-negative fraction. DNA for the CDR3: TGTGCCAGTAGCCGGCAGGGGGCGCCCACCGGGGAGCTGTTTTTT. Residues: CASSRQGAPTGELFF.